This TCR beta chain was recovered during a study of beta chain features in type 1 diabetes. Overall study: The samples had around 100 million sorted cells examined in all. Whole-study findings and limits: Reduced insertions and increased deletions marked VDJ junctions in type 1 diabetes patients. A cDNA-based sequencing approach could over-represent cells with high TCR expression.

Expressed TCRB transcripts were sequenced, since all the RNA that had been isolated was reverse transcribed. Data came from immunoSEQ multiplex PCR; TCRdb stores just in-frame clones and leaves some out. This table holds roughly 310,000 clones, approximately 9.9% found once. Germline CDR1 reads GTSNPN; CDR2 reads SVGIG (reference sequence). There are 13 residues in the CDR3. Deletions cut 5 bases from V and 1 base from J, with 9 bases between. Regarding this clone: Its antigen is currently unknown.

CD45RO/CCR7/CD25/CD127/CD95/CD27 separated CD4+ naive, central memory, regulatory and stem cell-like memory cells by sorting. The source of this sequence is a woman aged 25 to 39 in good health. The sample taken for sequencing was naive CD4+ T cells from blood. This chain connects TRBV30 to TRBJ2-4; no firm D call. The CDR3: CAWDVEAKNIQYF. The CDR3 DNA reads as TGTGCCTGGGACGTGGAGGCCAAAAACATTCAGTACTTC.